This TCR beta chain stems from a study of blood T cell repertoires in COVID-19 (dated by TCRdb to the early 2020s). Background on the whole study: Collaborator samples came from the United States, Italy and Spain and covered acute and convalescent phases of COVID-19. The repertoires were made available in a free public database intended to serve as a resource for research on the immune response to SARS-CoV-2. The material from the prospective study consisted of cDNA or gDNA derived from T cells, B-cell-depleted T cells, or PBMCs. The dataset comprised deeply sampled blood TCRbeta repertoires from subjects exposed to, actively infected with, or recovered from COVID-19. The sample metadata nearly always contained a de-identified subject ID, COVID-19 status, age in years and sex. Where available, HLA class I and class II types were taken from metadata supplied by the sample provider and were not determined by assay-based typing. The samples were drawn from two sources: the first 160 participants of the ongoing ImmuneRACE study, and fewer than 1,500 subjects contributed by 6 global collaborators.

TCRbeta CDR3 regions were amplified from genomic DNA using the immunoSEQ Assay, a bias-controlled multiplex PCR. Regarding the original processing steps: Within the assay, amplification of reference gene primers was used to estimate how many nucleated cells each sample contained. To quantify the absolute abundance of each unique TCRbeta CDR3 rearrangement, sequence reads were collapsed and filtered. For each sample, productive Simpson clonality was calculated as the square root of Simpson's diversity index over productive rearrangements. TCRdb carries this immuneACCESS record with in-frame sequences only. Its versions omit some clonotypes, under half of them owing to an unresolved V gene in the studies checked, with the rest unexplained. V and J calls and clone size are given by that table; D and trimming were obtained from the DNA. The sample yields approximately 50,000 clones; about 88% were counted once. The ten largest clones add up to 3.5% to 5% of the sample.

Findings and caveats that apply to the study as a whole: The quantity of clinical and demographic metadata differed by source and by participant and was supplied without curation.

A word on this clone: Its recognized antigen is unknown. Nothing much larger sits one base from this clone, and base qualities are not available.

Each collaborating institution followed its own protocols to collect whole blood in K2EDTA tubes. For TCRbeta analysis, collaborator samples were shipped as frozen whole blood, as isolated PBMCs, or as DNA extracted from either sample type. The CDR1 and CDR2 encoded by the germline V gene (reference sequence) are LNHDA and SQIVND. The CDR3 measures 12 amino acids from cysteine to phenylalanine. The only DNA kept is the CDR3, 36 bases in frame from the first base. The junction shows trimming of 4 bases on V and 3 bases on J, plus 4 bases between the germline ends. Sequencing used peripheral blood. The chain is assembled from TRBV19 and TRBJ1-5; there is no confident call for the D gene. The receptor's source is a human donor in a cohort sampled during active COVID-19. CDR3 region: CASSTLNQPQHF. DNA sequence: TGTGCCAGTAGTACACTCAATCAGCCCCAGCATTTT.